The clone carrying this T cell receptor (beta chain) occurred a few times. Its specificity is unknown. Trimming took 0 bases from V and 2 from J, leaving 8 bases between them. This CDR3 has 15 residues. From germline, CDR1 is LGHNA and CDR2 YSLEER. Only in-frame clones appear in the TCRdb table, and some are missing; sequencing was by immunoSEQ multiplex PCR. Here the sample spans around 71,000 clones, about 82% being singletons. The data were taken from a study of T cell responses to AZD1222 COVID-19 vaccine. Findings and caveats of the study: Targeting of unmutated variant regions was reportedly seen in nearly half of spike-specific TCRs. Only a handful of AZD1222 recipients, several in all, had baseline seropositivity. Only after the peak T cell response were repertoires sampled.

The source of this sequence is an adult in good health. The V call is TRBV4-3, the J call TRBJ2-1; D call uncertain. Specimen: peripheral blood, collected on day 0 of AZD1222 vaccination. This CDR3 reads CASSQDLGTYNEQFF. CDR3 DNA: TGCGCCAGCAGCCAAGATTTGGGGACCTACAATGAGCAGTTCTTC.